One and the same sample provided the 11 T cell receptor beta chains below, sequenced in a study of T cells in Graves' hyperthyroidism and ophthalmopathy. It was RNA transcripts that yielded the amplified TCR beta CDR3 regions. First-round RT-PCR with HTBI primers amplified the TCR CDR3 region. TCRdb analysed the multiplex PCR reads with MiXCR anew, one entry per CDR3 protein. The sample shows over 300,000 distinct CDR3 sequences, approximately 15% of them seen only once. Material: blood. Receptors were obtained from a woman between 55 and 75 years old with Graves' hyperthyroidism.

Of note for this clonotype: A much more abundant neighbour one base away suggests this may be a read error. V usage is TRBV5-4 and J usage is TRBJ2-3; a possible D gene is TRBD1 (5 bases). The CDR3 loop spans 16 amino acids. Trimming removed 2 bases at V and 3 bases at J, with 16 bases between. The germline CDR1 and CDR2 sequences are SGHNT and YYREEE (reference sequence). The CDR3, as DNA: TGTGCCAGCAGCTTCCTTAGGGCAGGGATGACAGATACGCAGTATTTT. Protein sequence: CASSFLRAGMTDTQYF.

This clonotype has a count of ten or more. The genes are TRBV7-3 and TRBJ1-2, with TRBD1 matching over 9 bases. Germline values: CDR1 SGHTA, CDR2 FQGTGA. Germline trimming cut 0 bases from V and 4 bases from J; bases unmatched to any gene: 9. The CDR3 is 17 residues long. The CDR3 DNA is TGTGCCAGCAGCTTAACCCATCGACAGGGGGAAGGCTATGGCTACACCTTC. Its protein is CASSLTHRQGEGYGYTF. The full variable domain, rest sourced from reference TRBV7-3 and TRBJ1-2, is GAGVSQTPSNKVTEKGKYVELRCDPISGHTALYWYRQSLGQGPEFLIYFQGTGAADDSGLPNDRFFAVRPEGSVSTLKIQRTERGDSAVYLCASSLTHRQGEGYGYTFGSGTRLTVV.

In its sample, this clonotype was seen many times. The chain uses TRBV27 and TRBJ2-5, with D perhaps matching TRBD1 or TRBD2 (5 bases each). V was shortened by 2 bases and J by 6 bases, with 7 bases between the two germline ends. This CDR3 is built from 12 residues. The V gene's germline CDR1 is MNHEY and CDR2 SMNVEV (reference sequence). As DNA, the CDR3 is TGTGCCAGCAGTTTAGGGGGTCAGACCCAGTACTTC. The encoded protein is CASSLGGQTQYF.

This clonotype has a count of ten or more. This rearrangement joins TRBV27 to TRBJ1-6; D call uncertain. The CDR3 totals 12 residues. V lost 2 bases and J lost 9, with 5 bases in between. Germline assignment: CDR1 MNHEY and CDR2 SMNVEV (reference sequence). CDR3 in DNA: TGTGCCAGCAGTTTAGTGGCTTCACCCCTCCACTTT. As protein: CASSLVASPLHF.

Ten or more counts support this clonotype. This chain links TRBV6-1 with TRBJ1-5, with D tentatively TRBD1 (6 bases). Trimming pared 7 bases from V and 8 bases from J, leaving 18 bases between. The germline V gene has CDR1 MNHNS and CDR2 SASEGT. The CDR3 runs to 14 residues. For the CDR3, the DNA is TGTGCCAGCAAGGAGTGGGGGGGCGAAAAGCCCCAGCATTTT. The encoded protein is CASKEWGGEKPQHF.

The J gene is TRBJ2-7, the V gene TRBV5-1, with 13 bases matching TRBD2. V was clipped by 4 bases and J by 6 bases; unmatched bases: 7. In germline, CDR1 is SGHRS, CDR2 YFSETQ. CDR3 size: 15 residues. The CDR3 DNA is TGCGCCAGCAGCCCCGGGACTAGCGGGACTGCCGAGCAGTACTTC. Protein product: CASSPGTSGTAEQYF.

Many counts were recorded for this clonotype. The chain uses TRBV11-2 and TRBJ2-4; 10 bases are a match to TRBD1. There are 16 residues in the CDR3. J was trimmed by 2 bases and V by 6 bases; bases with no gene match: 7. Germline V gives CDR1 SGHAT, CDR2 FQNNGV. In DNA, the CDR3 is TGTGCCAGCAGTCTACCGGGACAGGGGTCCAAAAACATTCAGTACTTC. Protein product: CASSLPGQGSKNIQYF.

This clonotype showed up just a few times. The CDR3 coding sequence is TGTGCCAGTAGTATCGGAAGGACAGGGTCTGCCGAGCAGTACTTC. This encodes CASSIGRTGSAEQYF. This sequence joins TRBV19 and TRBJ2-7, with 8 positions matching TRBD1. V lost 3 bases to trimming and J lost 6 bases; unmatched junction nucleotides: 10. This CDR3 has 15 residues. Per germline, CDR1 LNHDA and CDR2 SQIVND (reference sequence).

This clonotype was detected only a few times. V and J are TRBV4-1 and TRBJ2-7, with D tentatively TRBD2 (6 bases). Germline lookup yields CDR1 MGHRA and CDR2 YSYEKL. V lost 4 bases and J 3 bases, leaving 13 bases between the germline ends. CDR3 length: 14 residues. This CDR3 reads CASSPEGGVYEQYF. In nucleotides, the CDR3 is TGCGCCAGCAGCCCTGAAGGCGGGGTCTACGAGCAGTACTTC.

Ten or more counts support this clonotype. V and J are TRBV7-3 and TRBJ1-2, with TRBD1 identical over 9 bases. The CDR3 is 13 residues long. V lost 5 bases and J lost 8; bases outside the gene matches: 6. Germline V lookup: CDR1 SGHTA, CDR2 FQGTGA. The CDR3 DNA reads TGTGCCAGCAGCCGGGGACAGGGAGGAGGCTACACCTTC. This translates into CASSRGQGGGYTF. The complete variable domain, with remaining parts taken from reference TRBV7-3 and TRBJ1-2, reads GAGVSQTPSNKVTEKGKYVELRCDPISGHTALYWYRQSLGQGPEFLIYFQGTGAADDSGLPNDRFFAVRPEGSVSTLKIQRTERGDSAVYLCASSRGQGGGYTFGSGTRLTVV.

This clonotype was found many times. CDR3 amino acids: CASRPTTGDGYTF. Here the CDR3 DNA reads TGTGCCAGCAGACCCACGACAGGGGATGGCTACACCTTC. The chain links TRBV12-3 or TRBV12-4 to TRBJ1-2; TRBD1 agrees at 8 bases. Unmatched junction bases numbered 6, after V lost 6 bases and J lost 6 bases. CDR3 length: 13 amino acids.